The clone carrying this TCR beta chain was observed many times. Its antigen is currently unknown. Amplification of the TCR beta CDR3 regions used RNA transcripts (as template). HTBI primers were employed in first-round RT-PCR, then a second-round multiplex PCR followed. TCRdb re-called the multiplex PCR reads with MiXCR, one entry per CDR3 protein. In the table there are hundreds of thousands of distinct CDR3 sequences, 13% to 15% of which are singletons. The data were taken from a study of Graves' ophthalmopathy and Graves' hyperthyroidism. CDR1 is MDHEN, CDR2 SYDVKM, per germline. The CDR3 is made up of 12 amino acids. The ends were cut back, 8 bases at V and 3 bases at J, with 11 bases in the middle. Other autoimmune diseases, uncontrolled infections, pregnancy and lactation each led to patient exclusion. Study-level findings and limits: Appearing in blood as well were most expanded thyroid clonotypes above 0.001 frequency. With approximately 88% sensitivity and less than 83% specificity, a 13-signature model separated ophthalmopathy from stable hyperthyroidism.

Sequenced material: blood. The TCR comes from a woman aged 25 to 39 with Graves' ophthalmopathy. J is TRBJ2-7 and V is TRBV28; possibly TRBD1 for D (5 bases). The CDR3, as DNA: TGTGCCAGCTCCCTCAGGGTCTACGAGCAGTACTTC. It encodes CASSLRVYEQYF.